A selection of T cell receptor beta chains follows, all from one sample in a study of T cell repertoires in cytomegalovirus infection. Via MiXCR, TCRdb re-called the reads, giving one row per CDR3 protein. The sample lists approximately 170,000 distinct CDR3 sequences, about 15% occurring once. Source material: CD8+ T cells from PBMCs. The source of these receptors is a human donor in good health (CMV status not recorded). Some clones in this sample may be carry-over from other donors' samples. Each CDR3 is given with its conserved first and last residue. Fields, in order: V gene, clone size, J gene, D gene, CDR3 protein, CDR3 DNA. The D gene is left open where the match is weak. Some rows mark clone size as missing; the rest say once, few, many or name a class of expanded clone.

TRBV7-8	-	TRBJ2-1	TRBD2	CASSDRDSTSGRAMFF	TGTGCCAGCAGCGACAGGGATTCGACTAGCGGGAGGGCCATGTTCTTC
TRBV28	few	TRBJ2-6	TRBD1	CASTPPGGTGANVLTF	TGTGCCAGCACCCCGCCAGGGGGTACTGGGGCCAACGTCCTGACTTTC
TRBV7-8	many	TRBJ2-1	TRBD2	CASSLSGGSSYNEQFF	TGTGCCAGCAGCTTATCGGGCGGGAGCTCCTACAATGAGCAGTTCTTC
TRBV28	few	TRBJ2-2	-	CASSLWFQVQNTGELFF	TGTGCCAGCAGTTTATGGTTCCAGGTTCAGAACACCGGGGAGCTGTTTTTT
TRBV7-9	many	TRBJ2-2	-	CASRIGQHNTGELFF	TGTGCCAGCAGGATAGGACAACACAACACCGGGGAGCTGTTTTTT
TRBV27	few	TRBJ2-3	-	CASSSYRDGRTDTQYF	TGTGCCAGCAGTTCGTACCGGGACGGCCGCACAGATACGCAGTATTTT
TRBV7-8	-	TRBJ2-3	-	CASSLDLGTTDTQYF	TGTGCCAGCAGCTTAGACCTGGGGACCACAGATACGCAGTATTTT
TRBV29-1	few	TRBJ2-1	-	CSVELTYNEQFF	TGCAGCGTTGAACTTACCTACAATGAGCAGTTCTTC
TRBV2	many	TRBJ2-2	TRBD2	CASSKGASGLAGELFF	TGTGCCAGCAGTAAGGGCGCTAGCGGGCTGGCCGGGGAGCTGTTTTTT
TRBV12-3/TRBV12-4	-	TRBJ2-3	-	CASSFRQGYGDTQYF	TGTGCCAGCAGTTTCAGGCAGGGGTATGGAGATACGCAGTATTTT
TRBV6-8	few	TRBJ1-5	-	CASSYNSPGGNQPQHF	TGTGCCAGCAGTTACAACAGCCCGGGGGGCAATCAGCCCCAGCATTTT
TRBV29-1	-	TRBJ1-1	-	CSVLGARFGTEAFF	TGCAGCGTCCTTGGGGCGAGGTTTGGCACTGAAGCTTTCTTT
TRBV12-3/TRBV12-4	-	TRBJ2-3	-	CASSLWDWRFTDTQYF	TGTGCCAGCAGTTTGTGGGACTGGAGATTCACAGATACGCAGTATTTT
TRBV12-3/TRBV12-4	-	TRBJ2-3	-	CASSPGGKEADTQYF	TGTGCCAGCAGTCCCGGGGGAAAGGAGGCAGATACGCAGTATTTT
TRBV6-1	-	TRBJ2-1	-	CASSEILVVEQFF	TGTGCCAGCAGTGAAATTTTGGTTGTTGAGCAGTTCTTC
TRBV27	few	TRBJ1-4	TRBD1	CASSRGTGSEKLFF	TGTGCCAGCAGTCGGGGGACAGGGTCGGAAAAACTGTTTTTT
TRBV28	-	TRBJ1-5	-	CASSPLSNQPQHF	TGTGCCAGCAGTCCATTGAGCAATCAGCCCCAGCATTTT
TRBV28	-	TRBJ1-6	-	CASSPLAGSSYNSPLHF	TGTGCCAGCAGTCCATTAGCGGGGAGCTCCTATAATTCACCCCTCCACTTT
TRBV4-3	-	TRBJ2-1	-	CASSQVLSSYNEQFF	TGCGCCAGCAGCCAAGTCTTAAGCTCCTACAATGAGCAGTTCTTC
TRBV14	-	TRBJ2-1	-	CASSQVNNEQFF	TGTGCCAGCAGCCAAGTAAACAATGAGCAGTTCTTC
TRBV4-3	few	TRBJ2-5	TRBD1	CASSQLDRGQETQYF	TGCGCCAGCAGCCAGCTGGACAGGGGGCAAGAGACCCAGTACTTC
TRBV10-3	-	TRBJ2-2	TRBD1	CAISEHLAGGTGELFF	TGTGCCATCAGTGAACATCTCGCAGGGGGCACCGGGGAGCTGTTTTTT
TRBV7-2	few	TRBJ2-7	-	CASSPTRRLGAYEQYF	TGTGCCAGCAGTCCTACTCGGAGGTTGGGGGCTTACGAGCAGTACTTC
TRBV5-6	few	TRBJ1-6	-	CASSGPTGSSPLHF	TGTGCCAGCAGCGGACCTACAGGAAGTTCACCCCTCCACTTT
TRBV12-3/TRBV12-4	-	TRBJ2-1	TRBD2	CASSSWTPRGENEQFF	TGTGCCAGCAGCTCCTGGACCCCCCGGGGGGAAAATGAGCAGTTCTTC
TRBV4-3	few	TRBJ1-1	-	CASSPRWTESAFF	TGCGCCAGCAGCCCAAGATGGACGGAATCGGCTTTCTTT
TRBV6-2/TRBV6-3	few	TRBJ2-1	-	CASGYGTGRSWFF	TGTGCCAGCGGTTACGGGACTGGTCGATCGTGGTTCTTC
TRBV7-8	-	TRBJ2-1	TRBD1	CASATGVAMGQFF	TGTGCCAGCGCCACAGGGGTAGCAATGGGGCAGTTCTTC
TRBV7-2	few	TRBJ2-2	-	CASSLVARVQPWGGELFF	TGTGCCAGCAGCTTAGTCGCCAGGGTTCAGCCGTGGGGCGGGGAGCTGTTTTTT
TRBV6-8	-	TRBJ2-7	-	CASSYSNEQYF	TGTGCCAGCAGTTACTCGAACGAGCAGTACTTC
TRBV7-8	-	TRBJ2-3	TRBD2	CASRWASSGPSTDTQYF	TGTGCCAGCAGGTGGGCTTCTAGCGGCCCTAGCACAGATACGCAGTATTTT
TRBV7-8	few	TRBJ2-5	-	CASSLSYSRETQYF	TGTGCCAGCAGCTTATCTTACAGCAGAGAGACCCAGTACTTC
TRBV7-2	-	TRBJ2-7	-	CASSIGAGPYYEQYF	TGTGCCAGCAGCATTGGGGCAGGGCCCTACTACGAGCAGTACTTC
TRBV7-2	many	TRBJ2-1	TRBD2	CASSSGGAREQFF	TGTGCCAGCAGCTCGGGGGGTGCTCGTGAGCAGTTCTTC
TRBV4-2	few	TRBJ1-1	-	CASSQDFGDTEAFF	TGTGCCAGCAGCCAAGATTTTGGGGATACTGAAGCTTTCTTT
TRBV12-3/TRBV12-4	-	TRBJ2-6	-	CASSSVGFTNSGANVLTF	TGTGCCAGCAGTTCGGTGGGGTTTACCAACTCTGGGGCCAACGTCCTGACTTTC
TRBV6-2/TRBV6-3	-	TRBJ2-1	-	CASSLRLQGFNEQFF	TGTGCCAGCAGCCTTCGACTCCAGGGGTTCAATGAGCAGTTCTTC
TRBV2	-	TRBJ2-7	TRBD2	CASSEVAGVTRDEQYF	TGTGCCAGCAGTGAAGTAGCGGGAGTTACTCGGGACGAGCAGTACTTC
TRBV20-1	-	TRBJ2-4	-	CSALETVDIQYF	TGCAGCGCCCTGGAGACGGTAGACATTCAGTACTTC
TRBV28	few	TRBJ2-3	-	CASSLLSITDTQYF	TGTGCCAGCAGTTTACTGTCGATCACAGATACGCAGTATTTT
TRBV7-3	-	TRBJ1-1	-	CASSLYGGGNTEAFF	TGTGCCAGCAGCTTATACGGAGGAGGGAACACTGAAGCTTTCTTT
TRBV28	-	TRBJ1-1	-	CASSLGSGNTEAFF	TGTGCCAGCAGTTTGGGATCAGGGAACACTGAAGCTTTCTTT
TRBV6-2/TRBV6-3	few	TRBJ2-7	TRBD2	CASSYSSGEIPFYEQYF	TGTGCCAGCAGTTATAGCAGCGGGGAGATACCCTTCTACGAGCAGTACTTC
TRBV6-2/TRBV6-3	-	TRBJ2-7	TRBD2	CASSTLAGSYEQYF	TGTGCCAGCAGTACACTAGCGGGAAGCTACGAGCAGTACTTC
TRBV28	-	TRBJ1-5	-	CASSFSQPQHF	TGTGCCAGCAGTTTCAGTCAGCCCCAGCATTTT
TRBV6-2/TRBV6-3	once	TRBJ2-1	TRBD2	CASSYVSGGNEQFF	TGTGCCAGCAGTTACGTAAGCGGGGGCAATGAGCAGTTCTTC
TRBV29-1	-	TRBJ2-7	TRBD2	CSVEGMRGDSYEQYF	TGCAGCGTTGAGGGGATGCGGGGGGACTCCTACGAGCAGTACTTC
TRBV10-3	few	TRBJ2-6	-	CAIREFSGANVLTF	TGTGCCATCCGCGAGTTCTCTGGGGCCAACGTCCTGACTTTC
TRBV6-2/TRBV6-3	-	TRBJ1-1	-	CASSYPHDTEAFF	TGTGCCAGCAGTTACCCGCACGACACTGAAGCTTTCTTT
TRBV7-9	few	TRBJ2-7	-	CASSSGLNEQYF	TGTGCCAGCAGCTCGGGCTTGAACGAGCAGTACTTC
TRBV19	-	TRBJ1-5	-	CASSPQGHSNQPQHF	TGTGCCAGTAGTCCACAGGGCCACAGCAATCAGCCCCAGCATTTT
TRBV11-2	few	TRBJ2-7	TRBD2	CASSYQGGAAYEQYF	TGTGCCAGCAGCTATCAGGGAGGGGCTGCCTACGAGCAGTACTTC
TRBV7-8	few	TRBJ2-5	TRBD1	CASSLARDRGTGETQYF	TGTGCCAGCAGCTTAGCGAGGGACAGGGGGACAGGAGAGACCCAGTACTTC
TRBV20-1	few	TRBJ1-4	-	CSAPARGVATNEKLFF	TGCAGTGCTCCCGCCCGGGGGGTTGCAACTAATGAAAAACTGTTTTTT
TRBV11-2	-	TRBJ2-1	-	CASSLSSWKDNEQFF	TGTGCCAGCAGCTTATCCAGCTGGAAGGACAATGAGCAGTTCTTC
TRBV15	few	TRBJ1-1	-	CATSRGGTANTEAFF	TGTGCCACCAGCAGAGGAGGAACGGCGAACACTGAAGCTTTCTTT
TRBV7-2	few	TRBJ1-1	-	CASSLQTGKNTEAFF	TGTGCCAGCAGCTTACAGACAGGAAAGAACACTGAAGCTTTCTTT
TRBV7-8	many	TRBJ1-2	-	CASSERTYGYTF	TGTGCCAGCAGTGAGAGAACTTATGGCTACACCTTC